This passage covers 21 T cell receptor beta chains from one sample sequenced in a study of blood T cell repertoires in COVID-19. The repertoire was sequenced with immunoSEQ multiplex PCR; TCRdb's copy has only in-frame clones and lacks some. Found here are over 60,000 clones, approximately 85% of them singletons; the top ten hold 30% to 40%. What was sequenced was peripheral blood. The source is a woman aged 80 or older with active or convalescent COVID-19.

The rearrangement joins TRBV11-3 to TRBJ2-5; 8 nucleotides match TRBD1. Germline V gene data show CDR1 as SGHNT and CDR2 as YENEEA. The length of the CDR3 is 14 residues. Trimming at V came to 5 bases and at J to 5 bases, leaving 7 bases not matched to a gene. The chain's CDR3 is CASSHRGWLETQYF. CDR3 DNA: TGTGCCAGCAGCCACAGGGGGTGGTTGGAGACCCAGTACTTC.

J is TRBJ2-3 and V is TRBV10-2; TRBD1 is a possible D gene (5 bases). CDR1 is WSHSY, CDR2 SAAADI, per germline. CDR3 length equals 17 residues. V lost 0 bases and J lost 4, with 17 bases in between. CDR3 loop: CASSESYDSVGADTQYF. CDR3 DNA sequence: TGCGCCAGCAGTGAGTCTTATGACTCCGTAGGGGCAGATACGCAGTATTTT.

V gene TRBV7-3 combines with J gene TRBJ2-2, with a possible D match to TRBD1 (7 bases). The V and J ends lost 9 bases and 6 bases respectively, with 17 bases between them. The CDR3 sequence is 14 residues long. Germline V gives CDR1 SGHTA, CDR2 FQGTGA. CDR3 sequence reads: CASSQGGFAGELFF. As DNA, the CDR3 is TGTGCCAGTAGTCAGGGGGGATTCGCCGGGGAGCTGTTTTTT.

The chain combines TRBV27 with TRBJ1-1; weak D call: TRBD1 (6 bases). The ends were cut back, 3 bases at V and 5 bases at J, with 16 bases in the middle. Germline values: CDR1 MNHEY, CDR2 SMNVEV (reference sequence). This CDR3 is built from 15 residues. The CDR3 here is CASSLARGGRTEAFF. The CDR3 DNA sequence: TGTGCCAGCAGTTTGGCAAGGGGGGGGAGAACTGAAGCTTTCTTT.

The rearrangement uses TRBV29-1 and TRBJ2-7, with TRBD2 matching 10 bases. Germline V gene data show CDR1 as SQVTM and CDR2 as ANQGSEA. This CDR3 is built from 14 residues. With V trimmed by 4 bases and J by 2 bases, 5 bases remained unmatched. The CDR3 DNA is TGCAGCGTTGTATTGCTAGCGGGGGCCTACGAGCAGTACTTC. The encoded protein is CSVVLLAGAYEQYF.

The chain is built from TRBV29-1 and TRBJ2-1; 9 bases are shared with TRBD2. Germline V gene sequence: CDR1 SQVTM, CDR2 ANQGSEA. CDR3 size: 14 residues. Germline trimming cut 4 bases from V and 6 bases from J; bases unmatched to any gene: 7. CDR3 sequence reads: CSVGRGGSGNEQFF. The CDR3 nucleotides read TGCAGCGTTGGGCGGGGGGGCTCCGGCAATGAGCAGTTCTTC.

The V gene is TRBV18, the J gene TRBJ2-3; D is perhaps TRBD1 (6 bases). Trimming stripped 6 bases from V and 2 bases from J, with 24 bases between. The CDR3 extends over 18 amino acids. Germline CDR1 and CDR2: KGHSH and LQKENI. CDR3 protein: CASSAIRGAGDDTDTQYF. CDR3 bases: TGTGCCAGCTCGGCAATCAGGGGTGCCGGGGATGACACAGATACGCAGTATTTT.

The chain uses TRBV18 and TRBJ1-1; the D gene is possibly TRBD1 (6 bases). The CDR3 runs to 13 residues. CDR1 KGHSH and CDR2 LQKENI come from the germline V gene. Trimming cost V 2 bases and J 4 bases, with 8 bases left between them. CDR3 nucleotides: TGTGCCAGCTCACCATTAGGGGGCACTGAAGCTTTCTTT. It translates to CASSPLGGTEAFF. The whole variable domain, filled in from reference TRBV18 and TRBJ1-1, reads NAGVMQNPRHLVRRRGQEARLRCSPMKGHSHVYWYRQLPEEGLKFMVYLQKENIIDESGMPKERFSAEFPKEGPSILRIQQVVRGDSAAYFCASSPLGGTEAFFGQGTRLTVV.

The chain joins TRBV7-9 to TRBJ2-3; the match to TRBD1 covers 9 bases. The CDR3 has 13 residues. Germline CDR1 and CDR2: SEHNR and FQNEAQ (reference sequence). Trimming at V came to 4 bases and at J to 8 bases, leaving 4 bases not matched to a gene. DNA for the CDR3: TGTGCCAGCAGCTCACAGGGGGCGGGTACGCAGTATTTT. Protein sequence: CASSSQGAGTQYF.

The gene calls are TRBV6-5 and TRBJ2-5; 8 nucleotides line up with TRBD2. The CDR3 length is 15 residues. J was trimmed by 3 bases and V by 8 bases; bases with no gene match: 11. Germline assignment: CDR1 MNHEY and CDR2 SVGAGI. The CDR3 here is CASETGGQGKETQYF. The CDR3 DNA follows: TGTGCCAGCGAAACGGGGGGGCAGGGGAAAGAGACCCAGTACTTC.

This clone was picked up one time. The rearrangement uses TRBV11-2 and TRBJ2-7; 8 positions match TRBD2. The CDR3 loop spans 15 amino acids. Germline V gene data show CDR1 as SGHAT and CDR2 as FQNNGV. V shed 1 base, J shed 9 bases, and the junction held 11 bases outside the gene matches. The CDR3 DNA reads TGTGCCAGCAGCTTAGCGTTAGCGGGGAGGGTATTGCAGTACTTC. It encodes CASSLALAGRVLQYF.

CDR3 sequence: CASSRTGTGESPLHF. In DNA form, the CDR3 reads TGCGCCAGCAGCCGTACCGGGACAGGGGAATCACCCCTCCACTTT. The chain is built from TRBV4-1 and TRBJ1-6, with 10 bases identical to TRBD1. CDR3 length: 15 residues. After removal of 4 bases from V and 10 bases from J, the junction contained 7 bases not matched to a gene. Germline CDR1 reads MGHRA; CDR2 reads YSYEKL.

The chain uses TRBV7-9 and TRBJ2-5; TRBD1 agrees at 7 bases. The CDR3 runs to 14 residues. From germline, CDR1 is SEHNR and CDR2 FQNEAQ (reference sequence). V was pared by 3 bases and J by 5 bases, with 6 bases of the junction left unmatched. In DNA form, the CDR3 reads TGTGCCAGCAGCTTGAGGGGGCTTGGGGAGACCCAGTACTTC. Protein product: CASSLRGLGETQYF.

A few counts support this clone. The chain uses TRBV7-2 and TRBJ2-7; 7 bases agree with TRBD2. From germline, CDR1 is SGHTA and CDR2 FQGNSA. CDR3 length: 17 residues. V gave up 2 bases and J gave up 4 bases; unmatched junction bases: 14. CDR3 in DNA: TGTGCCAGCAGCTTATTATCGGCACCCCGGGGGGTTTACGAGCAGTACTTC. The encoded protein is CASSLLSAPRGVYEQYF.

V gene TRBV5-4 combines with J gene TRBJ2-5; D unresolved. The V gene's germline CDR1 is SGHNT and CDR2 YYREEE (reference sequence). V lost 0 bases to trimming and J lost 4 bases, with 10 bases between them. This CDR3 comprises 14 residues. The CDR3 sequence is CASSLGVRSETQYF. DNA for the CDR3: TGTGCCAGCAGCTTGGGGGTCAGGTCAGAGACCCAGTACTTC.

V is TRBV2 and J is TRBJ2-3; 12 nucleotides align to TRBD2. Germline CDR1 SNHLY, CDR2 FYNNEI. The CDR3 totals 14 residues. J was trimmed by 6 bases and V by 5 bases; bases with no gene match: 3. CDR3 sequence reads: CASSSGLAGDTQYF. The CDR3 coding sequence is TGTGCCAGCAGTTCCGGACTAGCGGGGGATACGCAGTATTTT.

J is TRBJ1-2 and V is TRBV27; D is perhaps TRBD1 (6 bases). There are 15 residues in the CDR3. Trimming took 8 bases from V and 8 from J, leaving 24 bases between them. Germline assignment: CDR1 MNHEY and CDR2 SMNVEV (reference sequence). CDR3 sequence reads: CASARSPVTGKGYTF. The CDR3 DNA reads TGTGCCAGCGCTAGAAGTCCCGTTACAGGGAAGGGCTACACCTTC.

The V call is TRBV24-1, the J call TRBJ2-2, with TRBD1 matching 8 bases. The germline gives CDR1 KGHDR, CDR2 SFDVKD. CDR3 size: 15 residues. Trimming at V came to 2 bases and at J to 7 bases, leaving 5 bases not matched to a gene. CDR3 bases: TGTGCCACCAGTGATTGGACAGGGAGTGGCGGGGAGCTGTTTTTT. This gives the protein CATSDWTGSGGELFF.

This chain joins TRBV11-2 and TRBJ1-6; D is possibly TRBD1 (6 bases). The length of the CDR3 is 17 residues. Trimming stripped 0 bases from V and 7 bases from J, with 16 bases between. Looked up from germline, CDR1 is SGHAT and CDR2 is FQNNGV. The CDR3 is CASSLDNTGLYNSPLHF. CDR3 DNA: TGTGCCAGCAGCTTAGATAACACAGGGTTGTACAATTCACCCCTCCACTTT.

This chain joins TRBV29-1 and TRBJ2-3, with 9 bases matching TRBD2. The V gene end was trimmed by 7 bases and the J gene end by 2 bases; junction bases not matched to a gene: 7. The CDR3 is made up of 14 amino acids. CDR1 and CDR2 from the germline V gene are SQVTM and ANQGSEA. Here the CDR3 reads CSALSGGTTDTQYF. CDR3 DNA sequence: TGCAGCGCCCTAAGCGGGGGGACCACAGATACGCAGTATTTT.

The chain joins TRBV28 to TRBJ2-7; D gene ambiguous. Germline CDR1 is MDHEN and CDR2 is SYDVKM. This CDR3 is built from 11 residues. Trimming left V 7 bases short and J 3 bases short, with 7 bases between. CDR3 nucleotides: TGTGCCAGCAATCAGTACTACGAGCAGTACTTC. Translated, it gives CASNQYYEQYF.